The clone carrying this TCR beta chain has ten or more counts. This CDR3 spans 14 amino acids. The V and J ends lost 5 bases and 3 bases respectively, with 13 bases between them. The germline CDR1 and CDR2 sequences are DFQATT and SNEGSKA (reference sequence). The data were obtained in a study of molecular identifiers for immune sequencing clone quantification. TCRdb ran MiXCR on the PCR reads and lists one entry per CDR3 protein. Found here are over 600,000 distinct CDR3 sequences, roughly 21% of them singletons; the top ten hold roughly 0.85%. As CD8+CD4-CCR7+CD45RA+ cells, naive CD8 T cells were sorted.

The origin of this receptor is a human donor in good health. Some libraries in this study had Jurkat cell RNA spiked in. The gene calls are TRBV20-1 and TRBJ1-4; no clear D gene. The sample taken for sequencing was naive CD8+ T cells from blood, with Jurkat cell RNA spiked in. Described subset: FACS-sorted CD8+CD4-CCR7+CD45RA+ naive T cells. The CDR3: CSARAEVANEKLFF. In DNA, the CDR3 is TGCAGTGCTCGTGCGGAGGTGGCTAATGAAAAACTGTTTTTT.